These 2 T cell receptor beta chains originate from one sample sequenced in a study of blood T cell repertoires in COVID-19. This table comes from immunoSEQ multiplex PCR, and its TCRdb copy is limited to in-frame clones, with some not included. The sample has more than 70,000 clones, around 80% seen once. The sequenced material came from peripheral blood. These receptors were collected from a woman in her 70s with acute or convalescent COVID-19.

This chain joins TRBV27 and TRBJ2-5, with a weak D call TRBD1 (6 bases). Trimming took 3 bases from V and 5 from J, leaving 16 bases between them. Germline V gene data show CDR1 as MNHEY and CDR2 as SMNVEV (reference sequence). This CDR3 is built from 15 residues. The CDR3 coding sequence is TGTGCCAGCAGTTTCGGAGTTGGGGGCAGGGAGACCCAGTACTTC. This sequence encodes CASSFGVGGRETQYF.

The chain's CDR3 is CASSEVRGVGAFF. The CDR3 nucleotides are TGTGCCAGCAGTGAGGTCAGGGGCGTGGGAGCTTTCTTT. The rearrangement joins TRBV2 to TRBJ1-1; D is perhaps TRBD1 (6 bases). There are 13 residues in the CDR3. Germline V lookup: CDR1 SNHLY, CDR2 FYNNEI. The V gene lost 3 bases and the J gene lost 10 bases, with 15 bases spanning the gap.